Presented here are 16 T cell receptor beta chains from one specimen sequenced in a study of tumor-infiltrating lymphocytes in primary liver carcinoma. Co-extracting RNA and DNA was done with about 20-33 mg of unsorted bulk tissue as input. Total RNA (around 0.45 ug) served as template for TCR beta cDNA synthesis primed by a constant-region primer. Employing slightly modified ARM-PCR, three nested multiplex PCR rounds were run, and these gave rise to the TCR beta libraries. Primers for the first two PCR rounds were TRBV1-TRBV30 forward primers and a C-beta reverse primer (roughly 10 cycles per round). TCRdb re-called the multiplex PCR reads with MiXCR, one entry per CDR3 protein. The sample has fewer than 250,000 distinct CDR3 sequences, around 81% seen once. The sequenced sample was tumor tissue from primary liver carcinoma. These receptor sequences come from a man aged 35-49 years with primary liver carcinoma and hepatitis B virus infection.

Notes on this clonotype: One junction end does not reproduce the germline sequence, and a read error may be involved. V is TRBV5-6 and J is TRBJ2-3, with D possibly called TRBD1 or TRBD2 (5 bases each). There are 15 residues in the CDR3. The germline V gene encodes CDR1 SGHDT and CDR2 YYEEEE. The CDR3 sequence is CANSLCRGHGDTQYF. Written as DNA, the CDR3 is TGTGCCAACAGCTTGTGCCGGGGCCACGGGGATACGCAGTATTTT.

Note on this clonotype: This may be a read error, as it is one base from a much larger clone. J is TRBJ1-6 and V is TRBV6-1; weak D call: TRBD1 (6 bases). The germline gives CDR1 MNHNS, CDR2 SASEGT. Trimming took off 6 bases at V and 17 bases at J, with 17 bases between the two ends. The CDR3 sequence is 12 residues long. CDR3 region: CASRDRRLPFHF. CDR3 sequence (DNA): TGTGCCAGCAGGGACAGACGTCTGCCCTTCCACTTT.

About this clonotype: Since no conserved phenylalanine or tryptophan closes the CDR3, a read error is the likely cause. This chain joins TRBV5-4 and TRBJ2-2; perhaps TRBD2 as D (6 bases). The CDR3 spans 16 residues. Germline V lookup: CDR1 SGHNT, CDR2 YYREEE (reference sequence). The CDR3 DNA reads TGTACCAGCAGCTTGGGAGGTAGCGGTAGGACCGGGGAGCTGTTTTCT. This sequence encodes CTSSLGGSGRTGELFS.

Note on this clonotype: One junction end disagrees with the germline gene, perhaps due to a read error. This sequence joins TRBV6-2 or TRBV6-3 and TRBJ2-7; 9 bases map to TRBD2. The germline CDR1 and CDR2 sequences are MNHEY and SVGEGT. This CDR3 spans 15 amino acids. The CDR3 spells CDSSTQTSGGYEQYF. In DNA form, the CDR3 reads TGTGACAGCAGCACCCAGACTAGCGGAGGGTACGAGCAGTACTTC.

Concerning this clonotype itself: The junction shows a germline mismatch at one end, possibly a read error. The V call is TRBV12-3 or TRBV12-4, the J call TRBJ2-5; no firm D call. The CDR3 contains 13 residues. CDR3 sequence: CASSLTSEETQYF. The CDR3 bases are TGTGCCAGCAGTTTGACGTCAGAAGAGACCCAATACTTC.

As for this clonotype: Compared with germline, one end of the junction differs, possibly owing to a read error. The genes are TRBV6-1 and TRBJ2-3; D is perhaps TRBD2 (6 bases). The CDR3 is made up of 14 amino acids. Germline V gene sequence: CDR1 MNHNS, CDR2 SASEGT. The CDR3 coding sequence is TGTTCCAGCACCCCCGGGACTGGCTCAAATACGCAGTATTTT. Translating gives CSSTPGTGSNTQYF.

Comment on this clonotype: Compared with germline, one end of the junction differs, possibly owing to a read error. The chain has TRBV10-2 and TRBJ2-7; no definite D call. Per germline, CDR1 WSHSY and CDR2 SAAADI. The CDR3 is 14 residues long. This chain's CDR3 is CASINNWGRPEQYF. CDR3 DNA sequence: TGCGCAAGCATAAACAACTGGGGTCGACCCGAGCAGTACTTC.

Of note for this clonotype: One end of the junction varies from germline; a read error may be responsible. The chain couples TRBV6-1 to TRBJ2-1, with TRBD2 identical over 7 bases. Germline CDR1 reads MNHNS; CDR2 reads SASEGT. This CDR3 has 14 residues. The chain's CDR3 is CTSSELADMNEQFF. In DNA, the CDR3 is TGTACCAGCAGTGAGCTAGCGGATATGAATGAGCAGTTCTTC.

On this clonotype itself: Lacking the conserved final phenylalanine or tryptophan, this CDR3 likely reflects a read error. The V gene is TRBV29-1, the J gene TRBJ1-1; possibly TRBD1 for D (5 bases). Germline V gene lookup returns CDR1 SQVTM and CDR2 ANQGSEA. V dropped 6 bases and J dropped 5 bases, with 16 bases sitting between them. CDR3 length equals 13 residues. The CDR3 here is CSVSNRGGTEAFS. CDR3 nucleotide sequence: TGCAGCGTCTCAAATCGGGGGGGAACTGAAGCTTTCTCT.

V gene TRBV4-2 combines with J gene TRBJ2-3, with TRBD2 matching over 10 bases. Trimming cost V 7 bases and J 2 bases; bases outside gene matches: 18. Per the germline V gene, CDR1 is LGHNA and CDR2 is YNFKEQ. The CDR3 sequence is 19 residues long. The CDR3 sequence: CASIPTSTFSGRYTDTQYF. The CDR3 DNA reads as TGTGCCAGCATCCCGACCTCTACCTTTAGCGGGAGGTACACAGATACGCAGTATTTT.

Comment on this clonotype: Germline is not matched at one junction end, which may reflect a read error. The chain links TRBV4-3 to TRBJ2-5; 8 nucleotides agree with TRBD2. Germline V gene sequence: CDR1 LGHNA, CDR2 YSLEER. This CDR3 has 14 residues. Here the CDR3 reads CTSSQLLSGNGQYF. CDR3 nucleotides: TGCACCAGCAGCCAACTCCTTAGCGGGAATGGGCAGTACTTC.

As to this clonotype: A much larger clone sits a single nucleotide away, making a read error possible. The chain joins TRBV5-1 to TRBJ1-1; 9 bases fit TRBD1. V shed 6 bases, J shed 7 bases, and the junction held 10 bases outside the gene matches. The CDR3 totals 14 residues. Germline V CDR1 and CDR2: SGHRS, YFSETQ. The CDR3 here is CASNFTGGAGEAFF. CDR3 sequence (DNA): TGCGCCAGCAACTTCACAGGGGGCGCGGGTGAAGCTTTCTTT.

The sample holds one count of this clonotype. Relative to the germline gene, one junction end is altered; a read error may explain this. The chain is built from TRBV28 and TRBJ2-7; no definite D call. Germline V gene lookup returns CDR1 MDHEN and CDR2 SYDVKM. The CDR3 is made up of 14 amino acids. The CDR3 bases are TGTGCCGGCAGACGAAAGCTTGGGTCCTACGAGCAGTACTTC. This gives the protein CAGRRKLGSYEQYF.

Comments on this clonotype: One junction end does not reproduce the germline sequence, and a read error may be involved. The V and J genes are TRBV12-3 or TRBV12-4 and TRBJ1-2, with D possibly matching TRBD1 (6 bases). The CDR3 sequence is 12 residues long. In DNA form, the CDR3 reads TGTGCCACCGGGGGGCAGGGAGACGTCTACGCCTTC. This encodes CATGGQGDVYAF.

Comments on this clonotype: A read error may produce the germline difference seen at one junction end. This chain uses TRBV6-5 with TRBJ2-3, with 8 bases matching TRBD2. CDR3 size: 16 residues. Germline V gene data show CDR1 as MNHEY and CDR2 as SVGAGI. The CDR3 sequence is CANSYSLAGYTDTQYF. Here the CDR3 DNA reads TGTGCCAACAGTTACTCTTTAGCGGGGTACACAGATACACAGTATTTT.

V and J are TRBV15 and TRBJ2-5, with 8 bases matching TRBD2. CDR3 size: 16 residues. V lost 4 bases, J lost 4 bases, and 11 bases stayed unmatched. CDR1 and CDR2 from the germline V gene are LNHNV and YYDKDF (reference sequence). This CDR3 reads CATSTYSGVEGETQYF. The CDR3 nucleotides are TGTGCCACCAGCACCTATAGCGGGGTGGAGGGAGAGACCCAGTACTTC.